This T cell receptor (beta chain) was captured in a study of T cell changes during pregnancy in multiple sclerosis. Profiled with immunoSEQ multiplex PCR; TCRdb holds only in-frame clones, not every one. The sample has approximately 60,000 clones; just under 90% are singletons. The ends were cut back, 3 bases at V and 2 bases at J, with 14 bases in the middle. Germline lookup yields CDR1 LNHDA and CDR2 SQIVND (reference sequence). The CDR3 contains 15 residues. V gene TRBV19 combines with J gene TRBJ2-7, with D possibly TRBD1 on 6 matching bases. This TCR derives from a human donor whose cells served as feeder cells for cultures in a pregnancy study. Material for sequencing was peripheral blood from another person, used as feeder cells. CDR3 sequence (DNA): TGTGCCAGTAGTATCAGGCAGGGGCACACCTACGAGCAGTACTTC. Translation gives CASSIRQGHTYEQYF.